This T cell receptor beta chain emerged from a study of blood T cells in healthy people across ages. Broader study findings: A greater number of naive CD4+ cells and higher diversity distinguished long-lived donors from aged donors. As age increased, TCR beta diversity per million T cells fell in a roughly linear fashion.

Comments on this clonotype: Its cognate antigen is unknown. A junction boundary mismatches the germline segment, possibly from a read error.

For the second PCR, which ran for roughly 7 to 11 cycles, a sample-barcoded 5' primer and a J-beta primer mix were used. Template switching added a 12-random-nucleotide identifier to every cDNA molecule. One entry per CDR3 protein, called by TCRdb with MiXCR from the 5' RACE reads. The sample yields about 1.5 million distinct CDR3 sequences, approximately 43% seen once. Sample: blood. The receptor was isolated from a young woman in good health.

CDR3 residues: CASTGGRVQPPHF. In nucleotides, the CDR3 is TGTGCCAGCACCGGCGGCAGGGTACAACCCCCCCACTTT. The rearrangement uses TRBV7-9 and TRBJ1-6, with a possible D match to TRBD1 (5 bases). Germline values: CDR1 SEHNR, CDR2 FQNEAQ (reference sequence). The CDR3 totals 13 residues.